This T cell receptor (beta chain) appears in the sequencing data of a study of cytomegalovirus exposure and HLA in healthy donors. A multiplex PCR was run with 60 Vbeta primers and 13 Jbeta primers. The data were produced by immunoSEQ multiplex PCR, yet TCRdb's version contains in-frame clones alone and is incomplete. Of about 210,000 clones in the sample, about 85% were seen once. Germline CDR1 and CDR2: SGHRS and YFSETQ. V dropped 4 bases and J dropped 2; count of bases not matched to a gene: 7. The CDR3 extends over 15 amino acids. The sequence was obtained from a boy younger than 10 in good health and CMV-seronegative. The sequencing sample was made of PBMCs. This sequence joins TRBV5-1 and TRBJ1-2; 8 nucleotides align to TRBD1. The CDR3 bases are TGCGCCAGCAGCCTCAAGACAGGGGAAAACTATGGCTACACCTTC. Amino acids: CASSLKTGENYGYTF.